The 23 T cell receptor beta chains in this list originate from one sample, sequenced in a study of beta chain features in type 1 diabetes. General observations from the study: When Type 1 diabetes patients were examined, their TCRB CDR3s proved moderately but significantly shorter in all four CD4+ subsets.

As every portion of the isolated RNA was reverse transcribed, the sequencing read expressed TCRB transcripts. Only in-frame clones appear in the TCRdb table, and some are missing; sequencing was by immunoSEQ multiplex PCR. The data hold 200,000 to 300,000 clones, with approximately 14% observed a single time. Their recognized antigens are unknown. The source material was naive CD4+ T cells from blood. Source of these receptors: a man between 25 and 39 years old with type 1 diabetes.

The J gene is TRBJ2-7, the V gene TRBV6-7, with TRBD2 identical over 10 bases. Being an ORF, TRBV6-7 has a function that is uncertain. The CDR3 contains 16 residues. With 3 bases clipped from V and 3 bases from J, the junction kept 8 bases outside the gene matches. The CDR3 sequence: CASSYPSSGSCYEQYF. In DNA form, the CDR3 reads TGTGCCAGCAGTTATCCTTCTAGCGGGAGCTGCTACGAGCAGTACTTC.

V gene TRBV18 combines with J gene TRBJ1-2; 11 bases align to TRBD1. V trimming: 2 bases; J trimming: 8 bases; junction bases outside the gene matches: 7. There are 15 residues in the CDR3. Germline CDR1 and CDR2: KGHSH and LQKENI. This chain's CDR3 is CASSPGTGGHQGYTF. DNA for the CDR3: TGTGCCAGCTCACCAGGGACAGGGGGTCATCAAGGCTACACCTTC.

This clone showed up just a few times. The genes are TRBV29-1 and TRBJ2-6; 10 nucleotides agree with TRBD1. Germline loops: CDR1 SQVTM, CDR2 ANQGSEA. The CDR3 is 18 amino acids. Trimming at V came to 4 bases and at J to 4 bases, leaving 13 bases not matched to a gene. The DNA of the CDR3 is TGCAGCGTTGCCGACAGGGGGCGCGGTATGACCGGGGCCAACGTCCTGACTTTC. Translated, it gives CSVADRGRGMTGANVLTF.

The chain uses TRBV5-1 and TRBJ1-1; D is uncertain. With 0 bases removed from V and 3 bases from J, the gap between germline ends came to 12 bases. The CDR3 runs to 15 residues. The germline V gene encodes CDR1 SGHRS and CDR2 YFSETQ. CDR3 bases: TGCGCCAGCAGCTTGGGTCGGGGAGCGTACACTGAAGCTTTCTTT. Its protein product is CASSLGRGAYTEAFF.

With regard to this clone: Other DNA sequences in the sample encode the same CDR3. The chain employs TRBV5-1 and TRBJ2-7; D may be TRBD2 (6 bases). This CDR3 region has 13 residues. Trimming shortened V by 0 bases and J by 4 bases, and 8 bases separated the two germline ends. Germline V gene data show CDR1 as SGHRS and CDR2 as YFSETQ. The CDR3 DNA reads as TGCGCCAGCAGCTTGGCGGGGGAGTACGAGCAGTACTTC. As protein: CASSLAGEYEQYF.

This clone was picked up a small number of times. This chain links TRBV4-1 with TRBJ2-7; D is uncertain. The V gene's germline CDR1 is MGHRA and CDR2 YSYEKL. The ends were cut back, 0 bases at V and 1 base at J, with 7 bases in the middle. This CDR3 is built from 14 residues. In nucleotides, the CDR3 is TGCGCCAGCAGCCAAGAGGGCCTATCCTACGAGCAGTACTTC. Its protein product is CASSQEGLSYEQYF.

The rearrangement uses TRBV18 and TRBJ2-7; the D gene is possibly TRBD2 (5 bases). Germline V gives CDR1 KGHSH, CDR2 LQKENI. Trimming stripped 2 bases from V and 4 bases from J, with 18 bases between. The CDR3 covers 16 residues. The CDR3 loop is CASSPAEGVLGYEQYF. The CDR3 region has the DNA TGTGCCAGCTCACCAGCTGAGGGCGTGCTGGGATACGAGCAGTACTTC.

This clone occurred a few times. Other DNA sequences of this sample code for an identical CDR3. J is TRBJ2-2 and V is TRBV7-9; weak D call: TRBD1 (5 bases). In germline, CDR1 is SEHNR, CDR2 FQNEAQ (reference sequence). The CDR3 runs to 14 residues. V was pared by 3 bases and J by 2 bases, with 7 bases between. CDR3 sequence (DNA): TGTGCCAGCAGCTTCGACAGCAACACCGGGGAGCTGTTTTTT. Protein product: CASSFDSNTGELFF.

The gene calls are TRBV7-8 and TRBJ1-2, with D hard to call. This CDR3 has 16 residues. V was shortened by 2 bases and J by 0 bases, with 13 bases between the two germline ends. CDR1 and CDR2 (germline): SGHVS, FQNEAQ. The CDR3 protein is CASSLLGVATNYGYTF. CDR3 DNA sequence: TGTGCCAGCAGCTTACTCGGGGTTGCTACTAACTATGGCTACACCTTC.

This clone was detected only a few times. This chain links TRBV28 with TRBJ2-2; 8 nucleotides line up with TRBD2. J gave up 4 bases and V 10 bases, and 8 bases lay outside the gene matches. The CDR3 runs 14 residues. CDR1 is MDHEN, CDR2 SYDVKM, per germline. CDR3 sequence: CATRTSRVTGELFF. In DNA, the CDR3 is TGTGCCACCAGGACTAGCCGGGTCACCGGGGAGCTGTTTTTT. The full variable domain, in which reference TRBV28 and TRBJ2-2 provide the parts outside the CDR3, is DVKVTQSSRYLVKRTGEKVFLECVQDMDHENMFWYRQDPGLGLRLIYFSYDVKMKEKGDIPEGYSVSREKKERFSLILESASTNQTSMYLCATRTSRVTGELFFGEGSRLTVL.

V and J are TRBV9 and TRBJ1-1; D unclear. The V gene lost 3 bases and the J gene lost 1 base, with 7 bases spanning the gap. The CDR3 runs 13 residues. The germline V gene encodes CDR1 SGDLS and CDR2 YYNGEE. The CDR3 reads CASSAESNTEAFF. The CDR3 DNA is TGTGCCAGCAGCGCGGAGTCGAACACTGAAGCTTTCTTT.

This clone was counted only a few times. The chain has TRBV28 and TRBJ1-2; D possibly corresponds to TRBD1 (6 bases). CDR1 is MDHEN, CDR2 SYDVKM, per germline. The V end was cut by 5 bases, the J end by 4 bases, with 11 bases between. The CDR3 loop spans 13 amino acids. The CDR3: CASSNGQLYGYTF. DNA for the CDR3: TGTGCCAGCAGTAACGGACAGCTCTATGGCTACACCTTC.

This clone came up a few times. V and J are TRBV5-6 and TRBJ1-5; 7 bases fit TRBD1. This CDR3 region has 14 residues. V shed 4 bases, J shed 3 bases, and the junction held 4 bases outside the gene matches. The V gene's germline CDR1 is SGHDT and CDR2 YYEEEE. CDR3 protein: CASSLGQPNQPQHF. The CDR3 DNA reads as TGTGCCAGCAGCCTGGGACAGCCCAATCAGCCCCAGCATTTT.

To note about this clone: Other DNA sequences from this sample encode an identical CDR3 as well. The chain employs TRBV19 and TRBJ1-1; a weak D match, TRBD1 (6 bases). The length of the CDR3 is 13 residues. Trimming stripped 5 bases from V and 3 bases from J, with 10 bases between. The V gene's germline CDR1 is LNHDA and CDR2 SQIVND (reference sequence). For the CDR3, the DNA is TGTGCCAGTAGTCCCAGGGGTGACACTGAAGCTTTCTTT. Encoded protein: CASSPRGDTEAFF.

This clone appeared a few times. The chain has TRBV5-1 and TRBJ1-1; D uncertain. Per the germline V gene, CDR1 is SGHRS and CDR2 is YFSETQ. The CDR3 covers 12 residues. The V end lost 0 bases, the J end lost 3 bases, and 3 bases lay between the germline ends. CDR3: CASSLADTEAFF. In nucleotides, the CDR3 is TGCGCCAGCAGCTTGGCCGACACTGAAGCTTTCTTT. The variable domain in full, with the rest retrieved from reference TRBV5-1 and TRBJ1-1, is KAGVTQTPRYLIKTRGQQVTLSCSPISGHRSVSWYQQTPGQGLQFLFEYFSETQRNKGNFPGRFSGRQFSNSRSEMNVSTLELGDSALYLCASSLADTEAFFGQGTRLTVV.

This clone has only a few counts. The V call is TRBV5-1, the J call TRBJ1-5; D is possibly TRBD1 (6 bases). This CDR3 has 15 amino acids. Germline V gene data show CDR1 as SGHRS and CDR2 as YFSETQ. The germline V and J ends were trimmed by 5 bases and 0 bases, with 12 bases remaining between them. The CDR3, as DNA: TGCGCCAGCAGACTACAGGGCGATAGCAATCAGCCCCAGCATTTT. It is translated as CASRLQGDSNQPQHF.

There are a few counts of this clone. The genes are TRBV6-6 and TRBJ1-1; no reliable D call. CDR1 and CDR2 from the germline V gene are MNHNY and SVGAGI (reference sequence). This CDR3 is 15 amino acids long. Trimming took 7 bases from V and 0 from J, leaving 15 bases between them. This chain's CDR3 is CASTRRRAMNTEAFF. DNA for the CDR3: TGTGCCAGCACCCGACGGAGGGCCATGAACACTGAAGCTTTCTTT.

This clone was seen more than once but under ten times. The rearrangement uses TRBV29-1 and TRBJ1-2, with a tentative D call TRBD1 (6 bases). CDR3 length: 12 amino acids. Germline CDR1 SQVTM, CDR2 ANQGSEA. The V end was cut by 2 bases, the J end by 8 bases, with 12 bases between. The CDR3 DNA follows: TGCAGCGTTGAATGGGGGCCGGGAGGCTACACCTTC. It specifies CSVEWGPGGYTF. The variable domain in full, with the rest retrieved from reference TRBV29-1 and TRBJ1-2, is SAVISQKPSRDICQRGTSLTIQCQVDSQVTMMFWYRQQPGQSLTLIATANQGSEATYESGFVIDKFPISRPNLTFSTLTVSNMSPEDSSIYLCSVEWGPGGYTFGSGTRLTVV.

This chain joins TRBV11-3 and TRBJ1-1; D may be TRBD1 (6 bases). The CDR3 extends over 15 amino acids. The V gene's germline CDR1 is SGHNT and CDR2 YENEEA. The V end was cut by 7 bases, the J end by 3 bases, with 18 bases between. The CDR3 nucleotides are TGTGCCAGCACCCTCACTTCCTCAGGGGACACTGAAGCTTTCTTT. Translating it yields CASTLTSSGDTEAFF.

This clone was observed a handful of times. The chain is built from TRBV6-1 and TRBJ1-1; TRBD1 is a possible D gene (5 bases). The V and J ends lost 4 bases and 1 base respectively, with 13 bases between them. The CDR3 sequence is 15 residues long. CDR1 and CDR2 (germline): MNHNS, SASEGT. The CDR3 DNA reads TGTGCCAGCAGTGGCCAAACCCAGGGGAACACTGAAGCTTTCTTT. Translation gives CASSGQTQGNTEAFF.

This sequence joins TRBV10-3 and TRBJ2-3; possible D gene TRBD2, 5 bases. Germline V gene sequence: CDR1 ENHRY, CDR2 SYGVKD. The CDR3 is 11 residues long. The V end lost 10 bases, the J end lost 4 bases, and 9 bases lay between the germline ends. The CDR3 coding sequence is TGTGCCACCCGGGGATCAGATACGCAGTATTTT. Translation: CATRGSDTQYF.

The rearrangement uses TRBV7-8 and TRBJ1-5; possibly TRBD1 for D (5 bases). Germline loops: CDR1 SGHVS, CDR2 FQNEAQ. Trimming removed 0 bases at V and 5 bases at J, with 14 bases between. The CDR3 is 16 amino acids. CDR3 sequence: CASSLALDSPHQPQHF. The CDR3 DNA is TGTGCCAGCAGCTTAGCGCTAGACAGTCCACATCAGCCCCAGCATTTT.

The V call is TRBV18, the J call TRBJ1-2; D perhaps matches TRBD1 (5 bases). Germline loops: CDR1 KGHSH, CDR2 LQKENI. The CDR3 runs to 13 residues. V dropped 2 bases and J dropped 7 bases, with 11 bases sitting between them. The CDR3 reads CASSPGGGPGYTF. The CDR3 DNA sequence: TGTGCCAGCTCACCAGGGGGAGGTCCTGGCTACACCTTC.